This entry lists 24 T cell receptor delta chains sequenced from one sample in a study of gamma-delta T cells after stem cell transplantation. TCRdb called clones anew from the RT-PCR reads with CATT. The sample shows roughly 12,000 delta-chain clones, about 38% of them seen only once. Sequenced input: gamma-delta T cells. These TCRs come from a human donor. It is not recorded whose cells these are; they may come from a transplant donor.

The gene calls are TRDV2 and TRDJ1; no clear D. Germline lookup yields CDR1 GEAIGNYY and CDR2 EKD. The CDR3 loop spans 20 amino acids. Trimming left V 3 bases short and J 0 bases short, with 28 bases between. CDR3: CACDAAGRREETPYTDKLIF. In nucleotides, the CDR3 is TGTGCCTGTGACGCGGCAGGGAGACGGGAGGAGACCCCGTACACCGATAAACTCATCTTT.

The chain uses TRDV1 and TRDJ1; TRDD3 matches at 9 bases. Trimming at V came to 8 bases and at J to 0 bases, leaving 22 bases not matched to a gene. Germline CDR1 reads TSWWSYY; CDR2 reads QGS. The CDR3 length is 20 residues. This chain's CDR3 is CALICTLPYWGSPYTDKLIF. The CDR3 DNA follows: TGTGCTCTTATATGTACCCTCCCATACTGGGGGAGTCCTTACACCGATAAACTCATCTTT.

Notes on this clone: At the DNA level, this CDR3 is encoded by other sequences in the same sample as well. The chain couples TRDV1 to TRDJ1; 8 nucleotides align to TRDD2. This CDR3 region has 21 residues. Trimming removed 2 bases from V and 0 bases from J; junction bases left unmatched: 20. Germline V gene lookup returns CDR1 TSWWSYY and CDR2 QGS. The DNA for the CDR3 is TGTGCTCTTGGGGAAATACCCTTCCTAGGGTCGCGGGATCCGTACACCGATAAACTCATCTTT. It translates to CALGEIPFLGSRDPYTDKLIF.

Concerning this clone: The same CDR3 can be traced to other DNA sequences in this sample. The V and J genes are TRDV2 and TRDJ3; 9 nucleotides agree with TRDD3. Germline trimming cut 3 bases from V and 0 bases from J; bases unmatched to any gene: 14. Germline V lookup: CDR1 GEAIGNYY, CDR2 EKD. The CDR3 loop spans 21 amino acids. CDR3 nucleotide sequence: TGTGCCTGTGACTCGCGGTGGGGATACGCCAGACCCTCCTGGGACACCCGACAGATGTTTTTC. Translating it yields CACDSRWGYARPSWDTRQMFF.

This clone was seen only a few times. At residue 4, the translated DNA and the protein in TCRdb do not agree; the protein given here is derived from the DNA. The chain links TRDV2 to TRDJ2, with TRDD2 as a possible D gene (6 bases). From germline, CDR1 is GEAIGNYY and CDR2 EKD. V was cut by 6 bases and J by 4 bases, with 20 bases left in between. CDR3 size: 16 residues. The CDR3 loop is CACTSLPPNWTAQLFF. CDR3 DNA: TGTGCCTGTACCTCCCTTCCGCCCAATTGGACAGCACAACTCTTCTTT.

Turning to this clone: A read error may be the cause here, since a much bigger clone is one base away. This chain uses TRDV1 with TRDJ1; TRDD3 matches 7 bases. The length of the CDR3 is 26 residues. J was trimmed by 0 bases and V by 5 bases; bases with no gene match: 39. Germline loops: CDR1 TSWWSYY, CDR2 QGS. Written as DNA, the CDR3 is TGTGCTCTTGGGCCCCCGGTGTGCGAATATTACTGGGGCCATCGCCGCGGGACAGCGTACACCGATAAACTCATCTTT. Amino acids: CALGPPVCEYYWGHRRGTAYTDKLIF.

The chain has TRDV1 and TRDJ1, with D possibly TRDD3 on 10 matching bases. The CDR3 totals 23 residues. Trimming shortened V by 8 bases and J by 0 bases, and 40 bases separated the two germline ends. Germline V gene lookup returns CDR1 TSWWSYY and CDR2 QGS. The CDR3 bases are TGTGCTCTTTCCCGCCTTCCTACACACTGGGGGATTCTTGGGGGTTCGTACACCGATAAACTCATCTTT. Translation gives CALSRLPTHWGILGGSYTDKLIF.

Note on this clone: The junction does not match germline at one end; this may be a read error. CDR3 nucleotide sequence: TGTGCCTGTGACAAAGTCCTGGGGGACTCCTCGTACACCCTACAGATGTTTTTC. Its translation: CACDKVLGDSSYTLQMFF. J is TRDJ3 and V is TRDV2, with 8 bases fitting TRDD3. CDR3 size: 18 residues. The germline V gene encodes CDR1 GEAIGNYY and CDR2 EKD.

The V and J genes are TRDV1 and TRDJ1; 11 bases fit TRDD3. Trimming removed 2 bases from V and 4 bases from J; junction bases left unmatched: 21. CDR1 TSWWSYY and CDR2 QGS come from the germline V gene. The CDR3 is 21 amino acids. CDR3 protein: CALGETSAYGTYWGIFDKLIF. DNA for the CDR3: TGTGCTCTTGGGGAAACGTCTGCCTACGGGACCTACTGGGGGATATTCGATAAACTCATCTTT.

The J gene is TRDJ1, the V gene TRDV1; no firm D call. The V end lost 2 bases, the J end lost 1 base, and 17 bases lay between the germline ends. The CDR3 runs to 17 residues. Per germline, CDR1 TSWWSYY and CDR2 QGS. The CDR3 nucleotides read TGTGCTCTTGGGGAATTTCGACCCCGTCCTGGCACCGATAAACTCATCTTT. This encodes CALGEFRPRPGTDKLIF.

Judged by abundance, this clone is medium-sized (0.01 to 0.1%). This chain uses TRDV3 with TRDJ1; a weak D match, TRDD3 (6 bases). Germline CDR1 reads TVYSNPD; CDR2 reads GDNSRS (reference sequence). This CDR3 contains 17 residues. Trimming removed 3 bases at V and 1 base at J, with 24 bases between. The CDR3 loop reads CALGPLLGGPITDKLIF. In nucleotides, the CDR3 is TGTGCCTTGGGGCCCCTCCTAGGGGGACCCATCACCGATAAACTCATCTTT.

This clone was counted between two and nine times. This chain links TRDV3 with TRDJ3; the match to TRDD3 covers 12 bases. Trimming removed 3 bases from V and 0 bases from J; junction bases left unmatched: 27. The germline CDR1 and CDR2 sequences are TVYSNPD and GDNSRS (reference sequence). The CDR3 is made up of 25 amino acids. The CDR3 DNA reads as TGTGCCTTGAGGGTTCCCTCCCCTAAGTACTGGGGGATACTCGTTGTCTCCTGGGACACCCGACAGATGTTTTTC. Protein: CALRVPSPKYWGILVVSWDTRQMFF.

The CDR3 loop reads CALGELVKRGYRRYTDKLIF. CDR3 bases: TGTGCTCTTGGGGAACTGGTAAAGCGGGGATACCGGCGGTACACCGATAAACTCATCTTT. The V call is TRDV1, the J call TRDJ1; TRDD3 agrees at 8 bases. V was clipped by 0 bases and J by 0 bases; unmatched bases: 15. This CDR3 has 20 amino acids. The germline V gene encodes CDR1 TSWWSYY and CDR2 QGS.

This chain joins TRDV2 and TRDJ1; possibly TRDD3 for D (6 bases). CDR1 and CDR2 from the germline V gene are GEAIGNYY and EKD. This CDR3 contains 20 residues. V lost 3 bases and J 2 bases, leaving 30 bases between the germline ends. This CDR3 reads CACDAGLLRGSSLSTDKLIF. In DNA, the CDR3 is TGTGCCTGTGACGCCGGGTTGTTGAGGGGATCCAGTCTATCGACCGATAAACTCATCTTT.

Notes on this clone: Its ends do not fully match the called genes, so a read error is possible. Other DNA variants within this sample encode the same CDR3. V is TRAV29/DV5 and J is TRDJ3; 7 nucleotides line up with TRDD3. The germline CDR1 and CDR2 sequences are NSMFDY and ISSIKDK. This CDR3 spans 22 amino acids. DNA for the CDR3: TGCAGTGTACTTCTATGCAGCGTGATGGGGGACCGTTTCTCCTGGGACACCCGACAGATGTTTTTC. Protein sequence: CSVLLCSVMGDRFSWDTRQMFF.

In this sample, this clone turned up a few times. The chain links TRDV1 to TRDJ1, with 7 bases fitting TRDD3. Per the germline V gene, CDR1 is TSWWSYY and CDR2 is QGS. Unmatched junction bases numbered 17, after V lost 4 bases and J lost 0 bases. CDR3 size: 19 residues. The CDR3 sequence: CALGGRRLPGGSYTDKLIF. CDR3 in DNA: TGTGCTCTTGGGGGACGGAGGCTTCCCGGGGGATCGTACACCGATAAACTCATCTTT.

This clone was counted a few times. The rearrangement joins TRDV3 to TRDJ3; 11 bases match TRDD3. Germline lookup yields CDR1 TVYSNPD and CDR2 GDNSRS (reference sequence). V was clipped by 5 bases and J by 0 bases; unmatched bases: 24. The CDR3 totals 23 residues. The CDR3: CAHPIIPVLGDSSSSWDTRQMFF. CDR3 nucleotide sequence: TGTGCCCATCCGATTATCCCAGTACTGGGGGATAGTTCCAGCTCCTGGGACACCCGACAGATGTTTTTC.

This clone has only a few counts. J is TRDJ1 and V is TRDV1; possible D gene TRDD3, 6 bases. Between the trimmed V and J ends, which lost 3 bases and 2 bases, there was a span of 31 bases. The germline gives CDR1 TSWWSYY, CDR2 QGS. The CDR3 runs to 21 residues. Here the CDR3 reads CALGEPPGELLKGWGTDKLIF. CDR3 DNA: TGTGCTCTTGGGGAGCCTCCTGGGGAACTCCTAAAGGGGTGGGGGACCGATAAACTCATCTTT.

As regards this clone: A much larger clone is a single base away; this may be a read error. The sample has other DNA sequences that encode this CDR3 too. The rearrangement links TRDV2 to TRDJ3; 8 bases line up with TRDD3. CDR1 and CDR2 (germline): GEAIGNYY, EKD. The CDR3 totals 18 residues. The CDR3 protein is CACDTGGFSSWDTRQMFF. The CDR3 DNA sequence: TGTGCCTGTGACACTGGGGGATTCAGCTCCTGGGACACCCGCCAGATGTTTTTC.

This clone is classed as medium-sized. Other DNA sequences of this sample code for an identical CDR3. This rearrangement joins TRDV2 to TRDJ2; 10 nucleotides agree with TRDD3. The V gene end was trimmed by 0 bases and the J gene end by 3 bases; junction bases not matched to a gene: 18. This CDR3 region has 21 residues. Germline CDR1 reads GEAIGNYY; CDR2 reads EKD. CDR3 sequence: CACDTPFTSSTLGDMTAQLFF. CDR3 bases: TGTGCCTGTGACACCCCGTTTACCTCCTCTACGCTGGGGGATATGACAGCACAACTCTTCTTT.

The genes are TRDV1 and TRDJ1; perhaps TRDD2 as D (9 bases). Trimming pared 2 bases from V and 0 bases from J, leaving 25 bases between. The CDR3 is made up of 20 amino acids. Germline CDR1 TSWWSYY, CDR2 QGS. CDR3: CALGESLPSYWGFDTDKLIF. The DNA for the CDR3 is TGTGCTCTTGGGGAATCATTGCCTTCCTACTGGGGGTTCGACACCGATAAACTCATCTTT.

A remark on this clone: Given a much more abundant clone one base away, this may be a read error. Distinct nucleotide sequences in the sample also encode this CDR3. V gene TRDV2 combines with J gene TRDJ3; D is unresolved. The length of the CDR3 is 20 residues. The V and J ends lost 0 bases and 2 bases respectively, with 19 bases between them. The germline gives CDR1 GEAIGNYY, CDR2 EKD. The CDR3 loop is CACDTGLRQEETWDTRQMFF. The DNA for the CDR3 is TGTGCCTGTGACACCGGCCTGAGACAAGAGGAGACCTGGGACACCCGACAGATGTTTTTC.

This clone was counted a few times. A much larger clone differs from this one at a single base, so this may be a read error. Other DNA sequences of this sample code for an identical CDR3. This chain links TRDV2 with TRDJ2; 7 bases fit TRDD3. The germline V gene encodes CDR1 GEAIGNYY and CDR2 EKD. V shed 1 base, J shed 5 bases, and the junction held 12 bases outside the gene matches. This CDR3 has 17 amino acids. CDR3 sequence reads: CACDTLTGGWGTAQLFF. DNA for the CDR3: TGTGCCTGTGACACTCTGACCGGGGGATGGGGAACAGCACAACTCTTCTTT.

The J gene is TRDJ1, the V gene TRDV3; 7 bases are a match to TRDD3. This CDR3 contains 15 residues. The V segment lost 4 bases and the J segment 8 bases; nucleotides outside the gene matches: 19. In germline, CDR1 is TVYSNPD, CDR2 GDNSRS (reference sequence). The CDR3 DNA reads as TGTGCCTCCCGACTTACGACTGGATACGCAAGAAAACTCATCTTT. Its protein is CASRLTTGYARKLIF.